This TCR beta chain was documented in a study of T cells in Graves' hyperthyroidism and ophthalmopathy (dated by TCRdb to between 2017 and 2020). Describing the broader study: Peripheral blood samples were taken at the time of initial diagnosis, prior to any treatment. TCR V-J signatures able to tell the groups apart were searched for in a discovery cohort of 90 to 100 patients, of whom over 40 had Graves' ophthalmopathy and around 58 had stable Graves' hyperthyroidism. An independent validation cohort of some 18 hyperthyroidism patients and approximately 16 patients who later progressed to ophthalmopathy tested prospective prediction of ophthalmopathy. For training and testing, the 95 to 100 patients in the discovery cohort were randomly divided in a 7:3 ratio. Thyroid tissue and blood T-cell repertoires from several Graves' hyperthyroidism patients were also compared in the study. After blood sampling, hyperthyroidism patients were treated with methimazole at a starting dose of 30 mg daily, and ophthalmopathy patients were treated with high-dose intravenous methylprednisolone. The paper reports TCR Vbeta CDR3 sequencing of over 130 peripheral blood samples: under 45 ophthalmopathy, roughly 74 hyperthyroidism and approximately 17 progressor patients.

A patient counted as having stable Graves' hyperthyroidism if no progression to ophthalmopathy occurred over 18 months of follow-up. Hyperthyroidism patients were newly diagnosed, had a disease duration of under 2 months, and were aged 18 to 65 years. Exclusion was applied to patients with uncontrolled infections, other autoimmune diseases, pregnancy or lactation. Diagnoses were established on the basis of clinical symptoms, serum thyroxine and TRAb, thyroid ultrasound, and orbital computed tomography. Ficoll-Paque density gradient centrifugation was used to isolate PBMCs from approximately 10 ml of fresh peripheral blood. Trizol reagent was used to extract total RNA, and RNA quality was then checked on an Agilent 2100 Bioanalyzer. The research as a whole found: Most expanded thyroid clonotypes (frequency above 0.001) were also detected in blood, a finding suggesting that blood repertoires may reflect thyroid immune responses. Ophthalmopathy was separated from stable hyperthyroidism by a 13 V-J signature model, with around 90% sensitivity and around 81% specificity obtained in cross-validation and 80%/75% obtained in testing. In validation, the model predicted progression to ophthalmopathy with 65% to 71% sensitivity and about 73% specificity, a median of about six months before onset. Sample size was not statistically predetermined, and blinding of investigators to group allocation was not performed.

This clonotype occurred many times. Its target antigen remains unknown. No much larger clone exists at a distance of one base, and base qualities are not known. TCR beta CDR3 regions were amplified from RNA transcripts. A first-round RT-PCR of the TCR CDR3 used the HTBI primer set with the Qiagen OneStep RT-PCR kit. The libraries were constructed in a second round of multiplex PCR and then size-selected and purified. Paired-end sequencing of the libraries was performed with 100 bp reads on an Illumina HiSeq2000. The source study handled its data this way. SOAPnuke was used to process the raw data, removing reads that contained adapters or uncalled bases, had a mean Phred below 15, or lacked an exact match to the constant primer or identifier. COPE v1.2.5 was used to merge the high-quality paired reads, and each unique nucleotide sequence was defined as a clonotype. MiTCR v1.1 was used to align clonotypes to the IMGT TRBV, TRBD and TRBJ reference segments. The analysis was restricted to V-J combinations with a frequency above 0.0001, which together covered 99% to 99.2% of the repertoires. The TCS score was defined as the ratio of F50 (clonal expansion) to E x V (chaos), calculated using BLOSUM62-based TCRdist between CDR3 peptides within each V-J. Welch's t-statistics and random forest reduced some 510 V-J features to 13, which were used in a naive Bayes classifier (R e1071). Starting from the raw public reads, TCRdb applied fastp trimming at Q25, assembled clones with MiXCR and retained in-frame beta chains. Records with the same CDR3 protein are collapsed into one entry carrying the most frequent genes and DNA. TCRdb, not the original authors, processed these V and J calls. Within this sample are 350,000 to 500,000 distinct CDR3 sequences, with around 15% of them counted one time only. 5.3% of the sample belongs to the ten largest clones.

V gives up 4 bases and J gives up 6 bases, and the segment between their germline ends measures 18 bases. The CDR3 spans 15 residues, from the cysteine through the phenylalanine. Here the CDR3 DNA is all that survives: 45 bases in frame from base 1. The germline V gene specifies MGHRA as CDR1 and YSYEKL as CDR2. Sequencing used blood. The chain joins TRBV4-1 to TRBJ1-1; D gene: possibly TRBD1, on 5 matching bases. This clonotype was sampled from a woman aged 18-29 years with Graves' hyperthyroidism. The base sequence is TGCGCCAGCAGCCCGTCGGGCCGCGGACACTCTGAAGCTTTCTTT. Translated, this is CASSPSGRGHSEAFF.